This passage covers 18 T cell receptor beta chains from one sample sequenced in a study of graft-versus-host responses after intestinal transplantation. Clones were read by immunoSEQ multiplex PCR, and TCRdb kept only the in-frame ones, dropping some. The table includes roughly 120,000 clones, approximately 90% detected once. No antigen has been assigned to these receptors. Sequences were derived from unstimulated CD4+ T cells sorted from spleen or lymph node cells, sampled before intestinal transplant. The source of these receptors is a human donor who received an intestinal transplant.

The V call is TRBV5-1, the J call TRBJ1-1, with D possibly being TRBD1 (6 bases). CDR1 and CDR2 (germline): SGHRS, YFSETQ. The CDR3 extends over 14 amino acids. The germline V and J ends were trimmed by 5 bases and 4 bases, with 15 bases remaining between them. This chain's CDR3 is CASSSGGTGTEAFF. DNA for the CDR3: TGCGCCAGCAGTTCGGGGGGCACGGGCACTGAAGCTTTCTTT.

V usage is TRBV5-6 and J usage is TRBJ2-1; D might be TRBD2 (6 bases). Between the trimmed V and J ends, which lost 4 bases and 3 bases, there was a span of 11 bases. The CDR3 consists of 14 residues. Germline assignment: CDR1 SGHDT and CDR2 YYEEEE. DNA for the CDR3: TGTGCCAGCAGCCAACTCGGGAGCTACAATGAGCAGTTCTTC. It yields the protein CASSQLGSYNEQFF.

The chain has TRBV10-3 and TRBJ1-1; a possible D gene is TRBD1 (5 bases). Germline V CDR1 and CDR2: ENHRY, SYGVKD. This CDR3 has 18 residues. Trimming pared 2 bases from V and 3 bases from J, leaving 22 bases between. The CDR3: CAISELRTFSRTDTEAFF. The CDR3 DNA sequence: TGTGCCATCAGTGAGCTTCGGACATTTTCCCGTACGGACACTGAAGCTTTCTTT.

J is TRBJ1-1 and V is TRBV19; possibly TRBD1 for D (5 bases). The V end lost 3 bases, the J end lost 3 bases, and 14 bases lay between the germline ends. CDR1 is LNHDA and CDR2 is SQIVND in the germline V gene (reference sequence). CDR3 length: 15 residues. The CDR3 DNA is TGTGCCAGTAGTATTTTGCCAGGGATTGACACTGAAGCTTTCTTT. It encodes CASSILPGIDTEAFF.

The V gene is TRBV9, the J gene TRBJ1-2; no clear D gene. The CDR3 runs to 14 residues. Germline V gene data show CDR1 as SGDLS and CDR2 as YYNGEE. Between the trimmed V and J ends, which lost 0 bases and 0 bases, there was a span of 6 bases. The CDR3 DNA reads TGTGCCAGCAGCGTAGGTAGAACTAACTATGGCTACACCTTC. Translated: CASSVGRTNYGYTF.

The chain recombines TRBV11-2 with TRBJ1-1, with D possibly TRBD1 on 6 matching bases. V lost 0 bases to trimming and J lost 4 bases, with 12 bases between them. Per the germline V gene, CDR1 is SGHAT and CDR2 is FQNNGV. This CDR3 has 15 amino acids. CDR3 protein: CASSLDAGVPTEAFF. The CDR3 region has the DNA TGTGCCAGCAGCTTAGATGCAGGGGTCCCCACTGAAGCTTTCTTT.

The chain is built from TRBV5-1 and TRBJ2-2, with TRBD1 as a possible D gene (6 bases). V dropped 5 bases and J dropped 3 bases, with 11 bases sitting between them. The CDR3 sequence is 14 residues long. The V gene's germline CDR1 is SGHRS and CDR2 YFSETQ. The CDR3 here is CASRPTGYTGELFF. The DNA of the CDR3 is TGCGCCAGCAGACCGACAGGATACACCGGGGAGCTGTTTTTT.

V is TRBV7-2 and J is TRBJ1-1, with D maybe TRBD1 (5 bases). The CDR3 loop spans 16 amino acids. Trimming left V 0 bases short and J 0 bases short, with 11 bases between. Per germline, CDR1 SGHTA and CDR2 FQGNSA. CDR3 sequence: CASSLARLRVNTEAFF. The CDR3 DNA reads TGTGCCAGCAGCTTAGCGAGGCTCAGGGTGAACACTGAAGCTTTCTTT.

This clone was seen a single time. The chain links TRBV28 to TRBJ2-7; D may be TRBD2 (6 bases). Trimming shortened V by 8 bases and J by 9 bases, and 20 bases separated the two germline ends. The CDR3 runs 13 residues. Germline V gene lookup returns CDR1 MDHEN and CDR2 SYDVKM. The CDR3 DNA reads TGTGCCAGCGGCGGGGACCGCCGATATGGGCAGTACTTC. The encoded protein is CASGGDRRYGQYF. Full variable domain (remainder filled in from reference TRBV28 and TRBJ2-7): DVKVTQSSRYLVKRTGEKVFLECVQDMDHENMFWYRQDPGLGLRLIYFSYDVKMKEKGDIPEGYSVSREKKERFSLILESASTNQTSMYLCASGGDRRYGQYFGPGTRLTVT.

The chain carries TRBV6-5 and TRBJ1-2, with no clear D. The CDR3 loop spans 15 amino acids. V lost 6 bases and J lost 2, with 16 bases in between. The germline gives CDR1 MNHEY, CDR2 SVGAGI. CDR3 bases: TGTGCCAGCAGGGGAGGCCGGACGGAGAACTATGGCTACACCTTC. Its protein is CASRGGRTENYGYTF.

In this sample, this clone turned up once. This chain links TRBV6-5 with TRBJ1-4, with 7 nucleotides matching TRBD1. CDR3 length: 13 residues. V dropped 6 bases and J dropped 8; count of bases not matched to a gene: 6. CDR1 is MNHEY, CDR2 SVGAGI, per germline. The CDR3 bases are TGTGCCAGCAGCAGGGGGGATGAGGAAAAACTGTTTTTT. The encoded protein is CASSRGDEEKLFF.

CDR3 residues: CAWSVGGGETQYF. CDR3 sequence (DNA): TGTGCCTGGAGTGTAGGCGGCGGGGAGACCCAGTACTTC. The genes are TRBV30 and TRBJ2-5; D possibly corresponds to TRBD2 (5 bases). CDR1 and CDR2 (germline): GTSNPN, SVGIG (reference sequence). The CDR3 runs to 13 residues. V was pared by 0 bases and J by 5 bases, with 10 bases between.

CDR3 sequence: CASRATTFYNEQFF. CDR3 bases: TGTGCCAGCAGGGCGACAACTTTCTACAATGAGCAGTTCTTC. V gene TRBV6-1 combines with J gene TRBJ2-1; D call uncertain. This CDR3 is 14 amino acids long. With 6 bases removed from V and 3 bases from J, the gap between germline ends came to 12 bases. From germline, CDR1 is MNHNS and CDR2 SASEGT.

This clone was seen only once. CDR3 in amino acids: CASSEGGSSYEQYF. Written as DNA, the CDR3 is TGTGCCAGCAGTGAAGGAGGCAGCTCCTACGAGCAGTACTTC. V gene TRBV6-1 combines with J gene TRBJ2-7, with D uncertain. The V and J ends lost 1 base and 0 bases respectively, with 7 bases between them. The CDR3 runs 14 residues. The V gene's germline CDR1 is MNHNS and CDR2 SASEGT.

This rearrangement joins TRBV28 to TRBJ2-3, with a weak D call TRBD2 (5 bases). V was clipped by 2 bases and J by 6 bases, with 9 bases between them. Germline V gives CDR1 MDHEN, CDR2 SYDVKM. The CDR3 is 13 residues long. For the CDR3, the DNA is TGTGCCAGCAGTTTAACTAGGGATGATACGCAGTATTTT. Translation: CASSLTRDDTQYF.

The chain couples TRBV28 to TRBJ2-7; 10 bases align to TRBD1. The CDR3 has 16 residues. Trimming took 5 bases from V and 4 from J; bases not matched to a gene: 11. CDR1 is MDHEN, CDR2 SYDVKM, per germline. CDR3: CASSPTAGTGDYEQYF. The CDR3 DNA reads TGTGCCAGCAGTCCTACCGCCGGGACAGGGGATTACGAGCAGTACTTC.

CDR3 nucleotide sequence: TGTGCCAGCAGCCTCTGGACAGGGCTAAGAGGTAACAATGAGCAGTTCTTC. This codes for CASSLWTGLRGNNEQFF. The rearrangement links TRBV7-3 to TRBJ2-1, with 8 bases lining up with TRBD1. Germline V gives CDR1 SGHTA, CDR2 FQGTGA. The CDR3 extends over 17 amino acids. Trimming cost V 5 bases and J 5 bases; bases outside gene matches: 14.

This sequence joins TRBV9 and TRBJ1-5; TRBD1 aligns across 7 bases. CDR3 size: 14 residues. Germline lookup yields CDR1 SGDLS and CDR2 YYNGEE. V gave up 0 bases and J gave up 4 bases; unmatched junction bases: 1. CDR3 nucleotide sequence: TGTGCCAGCAGCGTAGGCAGGGGGAATCAGCCCCAGCATTTT. Translation gives CASSVGRGNQPQHF.